Below, 14 T cell receptor beta chains from the same sample are listed, as sequenced in a study of OX40 agonist ivuxolimab in advanced cancers. Data came from immunoSEQ multiplex PCR; TCRdb stores just in-frame clones and leaves some out. The sample yields some 30,000 clones, nearly 95% seen once. Source: CD4+ or CD8+ T cells sorted from blood, taken in a trial of the OX40 agonist ivuxolimab. The receptors were gathered from an adult with an advanced solid tumor such as melanoma, head and neck, liver or kidney cancer.

This CDR3 is CASSLGVYEQFF. CDR3 in DNA: TGTGCCAGCAGCTTGGGGGTCTATGAGCAGTTCTTC. The rearrangement joins TRBV5-4 to TRBJ2-1; D remains ambiguous. V lost 0 bases, J lost 8 bases, and 6 bases lay in between. Germline-derived CDR1 and CDR2 are SGHNT and YYREEE (reference sequence). The CDR3 has 12 amino acids.

V and J are TRBV5-6 and TRBJ2-5; TRBD2 agrees at 7 bases. Trimming cost V 0 bases and J 2 bases; bases outside gene matches: 1. Germline CDR1 and CDR2: SGHDT and YYEEEE. This CDR3 has 14 amino acids. Here the CDR3 reads CASSLVGLQETQYF. CDR3 bases: TGTGCCAGCAGCTTGGTGGGACTACAAGAGACCCAGTACTTC.

This chain links TRBV5-1 with TRBJ2-3; D call uncertain. This CDR3 is built from 15 residues. In germline, CDR1 is SGHRS, CDR2 YFSETQ. Between the trimmed V and J ends, which lost 0 bases and 0 bases, there was a span of 8 bases. The CDR3 loop is CASSLVGPSTDTQYF. CDR3 sequence (DNA): TGCGCCAGCAGCTTGGTTGGGCCAAGCACAGATACGCAGTATTTT.

The chain carries TRBV10-3 and TRBJ2-1, with 14 bases fitting TRBD2. The junction had 1 base not matched to a gene; V was cut back by 6 bases and J by 0 bases. Germline V gene data show CDR1 as ENHRY and CDR2 as SYGVKD. The CDR3 extends over 16 amino acids. Here the CDR3 reads CAISGTSGSSYNEQFF. Here the CDR3 DNA reads TGTGCCATCAGCGGGACTAGCGGGAGCTCCTACAATGAGCAGTTCTTC.

The rearrangement links TRBV4-1 to TRBJ2-5, with 10 bases that match TRBD2. This CDR3 region has 16 residues. Germline V gives CDR1 MGHRA, CDR2 YSYEKL. The V gene end was trimmed by 0 bases and the J gene end by 4 bases; junction bases not matched to a gene: 5. CDR3 in amino acids: CASSQEGLAGVETQYF. Written as DNA, the CDR3 is TGCGCCAGCAGCCAAGAAGGGCTAGCGGGAGTAGAGACCCAGTACTTC.

The rearrangement joins TRBV27 to TRBJ2-7; D possibly uses TRBD1 or TRBD2 (6 bases each). V lost 2 bases, J lost 7 bases, and 15 bases lay in between. Looked up from germline, CDR1 is MNHEY and CDR2 is SMNVEV (reference sequence). The CDR3 loop spans 14 amino acids. The CDR3 region has the DNA TGTGCCAGCAGTTTACTATGGGGGGCTCGGGAGCAGTACTTC. Protein sequence: CASSLLWGAREQYF.

This rearrangement joins TRBV5-6 to TRBJ2-7; a possible D gene is TRBD1 (6 bases). CDR1 is SGHDT, CDR2 YYEEEE, per germline. CDR3 length: 15 residues. The V and J ends lost 2 bases and 2 bases respectively, with 14 bases between them. The CDR3 nucleotides are TGTGCCAGCAGCTTTCTCAGGGGTCAGCCCTACGAGCAGTACTTC. It yields the protein CASSFLRGQPYEQYF. Drawing the rest from reference TRBV5-6 and TRBJ2-7, the complete variable domain is DAGVTQSPTHLIKTRGQQVTLRCSPKSGHDTVSWYQQALGQGPQFIFQYYEEEERQRGNFPDRFSGHQFPNYSSELNVNALLLGDSALYLCASSFLRGQPYEQYFGPGTRLTVT.

This clone was seen just once. The chain couples TRBV5-1 to TRBJ1-5, with 8 bases matching TRBD1. This CDR3 is 15 amino acids long. Looked up from germline, CDR1 is SGHRS and CDR2 is YFSETQ. The junction had 6 bases not matched to a gene; V was cut back by 0 bases and J by 7 bases. Written as DNA, the CDR3 is TGCGCCAGCAGCTTGGACGGACAGGGAAGACAGCCCCAGCATTTT. Amino acids: CASSLDGQGRQPQHF.

The V call is TRBV6-1, the J call TRBJ2-3; D gene ambiguous. The V gene lost 4 bases and the J gene lost 4 bases, with 9 bases spanning the gap. Germline-derived CDR1 and CDR2 are MNHNS and SASEGT. This CDR3 has 13 amino acids. CDR3 in amino acids: CASSAVSADTQYF. The CDR3 region has the DNA TGTGCCAGCAGTGCAGTTAGTGCAGATACGCAGTATTTT.

The V gene is TRBV11-1, the J gene TRBJ1-1; D gene unclear. Germline lookup yields CDR1 SGHAT and CDR2 FQDESV (reference sequence). This CDR3 contains 15 residues. Trimming removed 5 bases at V and 4 bases at J, with 17 bases between. The CDR3 bases are TGTGCCAGCAGCCAAGTCCGGGAGGGAGGCACTGAAGCTTTCTTT. Encoded protein: CASSQVREGGTEAFF.

The gene calls are TRBV4-2 and TRBJ1-2; D unclear. This CDR3 has 13 residues. V was shortened by 4 bases and J by 1 base, with 7 bases between the two germline ends. Germline V gene lookup returns CDR1 LGHNA and CDR2 YNFKEQ. The CDR3 is CASSPQSNYGYTF. CDR3 bases: TGTGCCAGCAGCCCACAGAGTAACTATGGCTACACCTTC.

This clone was seen only once. V gene TRBV5-5 combines with J gene TRBJ1-2; the D is unclear. Trimming took off 4 bases at V and 3 bases at J, with 16 bases between the two ends. Germline V gene sequence: CDR1 SGHKS, CDR2 YYEKEE (reference sequence). The CDR3 contains 15 residues. In nucleotides, the CDR3 is TGTGCCAGCAGCCCCGTGACGGGCTCAGACTATGGCTACACCTTC. The encoded protein is CASSPVTGSDYGYTF. Drawing the rest from reference TRBV5-5 and TRBJ1-2, the complete variable domain is DAGVTQSPTHLIKTRGQQVTLRCSPISGHKSVSWYQQVLGQGPQFIFQYYEKEERGRGNFPDRFSARQFPNYSSELNVNALLLGDSALYLCASSPVTGSDYGYTFGSGTRLTVV.

The rearrangement uses TRBV6-6 and TRBJ2-3; TRBD2 might be the D (5 bases). V lost 0 bases and J 1 base, leaving 8 bases between the germline ends. Germline V lookup: CDR1 MNHNY, CDR2 SVGAGI (reference sequence). The CDR3 has 15 amino acids. The CDR3 DNA reads TGTGCCAGCAGTTACTCGCCCGGGGGCACAGATACGCAGTATTTT. Protein: CASSYSPGGTDTQYF.

The J gene is TRBJ2-3, the V gene TRBV29-1; D call uncertain. Trimming pared 4 bases from V and 2 bases from J, leaving 19 bases between. The CDR3 has 16 residues. The germline V gene encodes CDR1 SQVTM and CDR2 ANQGSEA. CDR3 bases: TGCAGCGTTGCAATAGATGTGACAACTTTCACAGATACGCAGTATTTT. This translates into CSVAIDVTTFTDTQYF.